This paragraph reports one T cell receptor beta chain. What it binds is not known. These data belong to a study of CD8 T cells in ankylosing spondylitis. The study, taken as a whole, reports: Researchers reportedly found disease-linked clones significantly enriched in matched ankylosing spondylitis synovial fluid. Several highly homologous variants formed a TCR beta motif that appeared characteristic of ankylosing spondylitis blood.

The CDR3 length is 16 residues. Trimming shortened V by 2 bases and J by 4 bases, and 15 bases separated the two germline ends. Germline CDR1 is SGHVS and CDR2 is FNYEAQ. Preparation of TCR beta libraries was done by quantitative 5'-RACE with molecular barcodes. TCRdb re-derived calls from the 5' RACE reads in MiXCR, one entry per CDR3 protein. The table has fewer than 550,000 distinct CDR3 sequences, less than 6% seen once. Sequencing used blood, either unsorted or a sorted T cell fraction (not recorded which). The sequence derives from a male donor with ankylosing spondylitis. The chain joins TRBV7-6 to TRBJ1-3; D may be TRBD1 (5 bases). For the CDR3, the DNA is TGTGCCAGCAGCTTATCCCCTCCGACAGACGGAAACACCATATATTTT. This encodes CASSLSPPTDGNTIYF.